This T cell receptor beta chain was profiled in a study of identical twins. Study observations and caveats: Insertion counts were lower in abundant cord blood beta clonotypes, a trend that memory repertoires did not show.

The CDR3 is made up of 14 amino acids. CDR1 SNHLY and CDR2 FYNNEI come from the germline V gene. J gave up 3 bases and V 7 bases, and 6 bases lay outside the gene matches. This clonotype was seen many times. Its specificity is not known. One entry per CDR3 protein, called by TCRdb with MiXCR from the 5' RACE reads. The sample yields some 100,000 distinct CDR3 sequences, under 6.5% seen once. Input material: memory T cells sorted from blood. The TCR sequence derives from a woman aged 45 to 65 in good health. The chain uses TRBV2 and TRBJ1-5; 7 bases are shared with TRBD1. DNA for the CDR3: TGTGCCAGCAATCCGACAGGGACCAATCAGCCCCAGCATTTT. It codes for CASNPTGTNQPQHF.